This T cell receptor beta chain came from a study of cytomegalovirus exposure and HLA in healthy donors (dated by TCRdb to 2015 to 2018). Describing the broader study: In an earlier analysis of under 750 of the donors, 276 Gb of sequence data and about 110 million unique TCR beta sequences from about 190 million T cells were reported. In an earlier analysis of roughly 580 of the donors, high-throughput TCR beta sequencing was used to judge whether each TCR beta V gene segment behaved as functional or pseudogenic. Rather than drawing on any new phenotypic data, the later analysis identified candidate immune exposures from TCR beta sequences and the way those sequences occurred across donors. The study combined high-throughput TCR immunosequencing, statistical association of individual TCRs with disease status, and machine learning to predict cytomegalovirus infection status. Along with the roughly 670-subject first cohort, a separate validation cohort of over 90 different subjects was used. On average, roughly 250,000 unique TCR beta nucleotide sequences were sequenced per donor among a few hundred genotyped donors of the cohort, with roughly 18% of those sequences being non-productive. Genome-wide SNP genotypes for about 55% of the 666 donors were used in a later genetic analysis, which treated that subset as a discovery cohort. Of the 300 to 500 genotyped donors, 65% to 90% were placed in the genetic ancestry cluster associated with self-reported Caucasian donors. About 280 gigabases of sequencing data and approximately 85 million unique TCR sequences were included in an early release covering under 650 HLA-typed donors. Typing coverage varied by locus: roughly 620-630 donors for A, B, C, DRB1 and DQB1; around 560 for DQA1; more than 600 for DPA1; 450 to 480 for DPB1. The study aimed to test whether signatures of past pathogen exposure could be identified by cataloging public T cell receptors. HLA typing covered class I and class II loci at four-digit resolution. Using immunosequencing, the study profiled T cell repertoires from 550 to 750 subjects and related those repertoires to cytomegalovirus serostatus. Several DR-DQ haplotypes were handled as single units for association and clustering because linkage in the cohort was strong. A later analysis re-examined previously published TCR beta repertoires from just over 650 donors and added high-resolution HLA genotyping to investigate patterns of TCR occurrence. All discovery cohort repertoires had been generated on a single sequencing platform. Donor age, sex, ethnicity and CMV serostatus were compiled together with the repertoire data.

Library method: the immunoSEQ multiplex PCR assay. For the multiplex PCR, a mixture combining 60 forward primers for TCR Vbeta segments and 13 reverse primers for TCR Jbeta segments was used. The CDR3 region of rearranged TCR beta genes was amplified from genomic DNA with a multiplex PCR assay. On the Illumina HiSeq System, the amplified TCR beta libraries were sequenced as 87-base-pair reads. Per the authors' processing: A later analysis tallied 75 million to 85 million unique TCR beta chains across the 660 or so repertoires, and approximately 12 million of those chains were shared by two or more donors. Raw reads were error-corrected and collapsed into unique sequences by a nearest-neighbor algorithm in which closely related sequences were merged to remove PCR and sequencing errors. To assign V, D and J gene segments, CDR3 sequences were aligned to IMGT reference sequences. For a sequence to be retained, a match of at least six nucleotides was required to both a V gene segment and a J gene segment. A rearrangement was called productive if the CDR3 had no stop codons and remained in frame with V and J, and every other rearrangement was called non-productive. Following IMGT convention, CDR3 was defined as the stretch from the second conserved V-encoded cysteine to the conserved J-encoded phenylalanine. Sequences without an unambiguous match to a single V gene segment were excluded from the earlier analysis of about 630 of the donors. In an earlier analysis of several hundred of the donors, a V segment was called functional when productive rearrangements were above 56.7%, and segregating when the standard deviation between donors exceeded 5%. To diagnose cytomegalovirus status from the catalog of TCR beta chain sequences, a statistical classification framework was built. In a later analysis, V and J genes were assigned by comparing TCR nucleotide sequences against IMGT/GENE-DB human TR gene sequences. In a later analysis, CDR3 sequences and most-parsimonious VDJ recombination scenarios were assigned using the TCRdist pipeline. In a later analysis, each TCR beta chain was defined by its CDR3 amino acid sequence together with its V-gene family, and reads lacking a unique V-gene family were excluded. In a later analysis, several hundred highly shared, low-generation-probability nucleotide sequences were removed to address suspected cross-contamination and a sequencing artifact. A later analysis calculated a clonal expansion index for each public chain from normalized within-repertoire ranks of inferred template counts. In a later analysis, generation probabilities were computed using a VDJ recombination model fitted to out-of-frame rearrangements, and the results were checked against IGoR. In a later analysis, hypergeometric tests were used to score TCR-TCR, TCR-HLA and TCR-CMV co-occurrence, with a repertoire-size bias correction applied to TCR pairs. In a later analysis, false discovery rates were estimated by permuting HLA or CMV assignments 20 times. In a later analysis, co-occurring TCRs were grouped with DBSCAN, and TCRdist sequence similarity was added when clustering was performed within HLA-allele-positive subsets. Repertoires with fewer than 30,000 or more than 120,000 public chains, plus five repertoires with anomalous nucleotide sharing, were excluded from co-occurrence clustering. In TCRdb, the immuneACCESS table is reduced to in-frame sequences with V and J assigned. These tables do not hold every clone; where another copy was compared, an unresolved V gene accounts for under half, and the others remain unexplained. V, J and clone size were drawn from that table, and D and trimming were deduced from the DNA. The sample table records 130,000 to 150,000 clones. The ten biggest clones cover approximately 2.6% of the sample.

The paper as a whole reports these results and caveats: The classifier was reported to diagnose cytomegalovirus status with high specificity and sensitivity in both the original and validation cohorts. In vitro tests confirmed that a few of the cytomegalovirus-associated TCR beta chains recognize cytomegalovirus antigens. Compared with the roughly 670-donor mean, donors in an Asian-associated ancestry cluster had fewer N-insertions in productive TCRs, according to a later genetic analysis. Compared with equally common non-associated chains, HLA-associated TCR beta chains in a later analysis were more clonally expanded and had lower generation probabilities. The cohort was sequenced for TCR beta chains only, and without alpha or paired-chain data the features that could be detected were limited. In the study, 150 to 200 TCR beta chains were listed as associated with cytomegalovirus. Presence/absence analyses assumed roughly uniform sequencing depth across donors, an assumption that may not hold. A cluster of highly shared sequence variants was judged likely to be a technical artifact of the sequencing pipeline. A later genetic analysis associated a missense DCLRE1C variant with V-gene and J-gene trimming of TCR beta chains, and an independent cohort replicated the association. A further reported finding was that TCR beta sequences accurately predicted the HLA-A and HLA-B alleles for most subjects in the first cohort. The only immune exposure information available for the cohort was CMV serostatus. Some IMGT-functional V segments, including TRBV6-2 and TRBV6-3, could not be distinguished by the 87-base-pair reads and were therefore excluded. HLA typing was unavailable for some donors at each locus, so association tests used only the typed subset. Roughly 17 rarely observed V segments, including chromosome 9 orphons, were excluded from the earlier analysis of about 610 of the donors because counts were too low. Assigning TCR associations to individual alleles was difficult when HLA alleles, especially DR and DQ, strongly co-occurred. A later analysis found that most CMV-associated TCR beta chains appeared HLA-restricted, with HLA associations seemingly driven largely by CMV exposure. A later analysis found that TCR association rates varied across HLA loci, with DRB1 alleles showing the most associated TCRs and HLA-C alleles the fewest. A later analysis reported that several top co-occurrence clusters appeared linked to parvovirus B19, influenza, CMV and Epstein-Barr virus. According to the authors, the approach could potentially be generalized to other disease states and immunological phenotypes. An earlier analysis of several hundred of the donors showed that most TCR beta V segments appeared in productive rearrangements either about 87% or about 30% of the time, which broadly matched IMGT annotations. Specific HLA alleles were associated with 16,951 TCR beta sequences at a false discovery rate of 0.05 in a later analysis. Linkage disequilibrium might explain the correlated functional status among segregating V segments, but an unknown experimental factor could not be excluded. Most TCR sequences were observed very rarely across donors, whereas some public TCRs were present in many individuals.

From a lookup of the germline V gene (reference sequence), CDR1 and CDR2 are SGHNT and YYREEE. From cysteine to phenylalanine, the CDR3 is 14 amino acids long. Left in the record is the CDR3 DNA by itself, 42 bases read in frame from the first base. V loses 4 bases of germline sequence and J loses 2 bases, and the interval between the two ends is 12 bases. As to this clone: What this receptor recognizes is not known.

The cohort was made up of about 610 healthy bone marrow donors. At the time of sampling, every cohort member was nominally healthy, though immune exposures that went unrecorded were likely present. The donor was CMV seronegative and was included in the group of a few hundred seronegative cohort members. Each donor provided a peripheral blood sample, and peripheral blood mononuclear cells were used for TCR beta sequencing. Genomic DNA was extracted from the blood cell samples with the Qiagen DNeasy Blood Extraction Kit. The receptor chain draws on TRBV5-4 and TRBJ1-2; TRBD1 could be the D gene, as 5 bases match. This clonotype was obtained from a middle-aged man in good health and CMV-seronegative. Sequencing used PBMCs. The nucleotides are TGTGCCAGCAGCCAGGACATGGGAAACTATGGCTACACCTTC. This gives the protein CASSQDMGNYGYTF. Extended through the reference TRBV5-4 and TRBJ1-2 proteins, this CDR3 yields the full variable domain: ETGVTQSPTHLIKTRGQQVTLRCSSQSGHNTVSWYQQALGQGPQFIFQYYREEENGRGNFPPRFSGLQFPNYSSELNVNALELDDSALYLCASSQDMGNYGYTFGSGTRLTVV.